Below are 5 T cell receptor beta chains sequenced from a single sample in a study of beta chain features in type 1 diabetes (dated by TCRdb to the late 2010s). The paper as a whole reports these results and caveats: A moderate but significant shortening of TCRB CDR3 length was observed in type 1 diabetes patients in all four CD4+ subsets.

Receptor amplification or capture employed the immunoSEQ multiplex PCR assay. The entire isolated RNA was reverse transcribed using the High Capacity cDNA Reverse Transcription Kit, and thus expressed TCRB transcripts were sequenced. The table was pulled from immuneACCESS by TCRdb, which kept in-frame rearrangements only. Such tables lose some clones; where checked, under half of the loss comes from unresolved V genes, and the rest has no known cause. The sample yields about 190,000 clones; under 9.5% were counted once. The top ten clonotypes cover under 0.6% of the sample. No cognate antigen is known for these TCRs. The material sequenced was central memory CD4+ T cells from blood. All receptors come from a man aged 18 to 30 with type 1 diabetes.

There are a few counts of this clone. This chain uses TRBV28 with TRBJ2-3, with a possible D match to TRBD1 (5 bases). The V gene's germline CDR1 is MDHEN and CDR2 SYDVKM. V lost 3 bases and J 4 bases, leaving 14 bases between the germline ends. The CDR3 length is 15 residues. Here the CDR3 reads CASSFKGMTPDTQYF. The CDR3 DNA follows: TGTGCCAGCAGTTTTAAGGGGATGACCCCAGATACGCAGTATTTT.

This clone came up a few times. The J gene is TRBJ2-3, the V gene TRBV7-9; no definite D call. The CDR3 has 13 residues. Germline CDR1 is SEHNR and CDR2 is FQNEAQ (reference sequence). Deletions cut 5 bases from V and 6 bases from J, with 12 bases between. In DNA, the CDR3 is TGTGCCAGCAGCCCATTGACTCTTGATACGCAGTATTTT. It translates to CASSPLTLDTQYF.

This clone has more than one count but fewer than ten. The DNA is omitted, as the CDR3 cannot be located on it reliably, and the CDR3 follows TCRdb's listing. The chain combines TRBV5-1 with TRBJ2-2; the table calls TRBD2, which could not be checked here. Germline CDR1 and CDR2: SGHRS and YFSETQ. The CDR3 comprises 14 residues, both ends counted. The CDR3 spells CASSLYFGAGELFF.

The chain couples TRBV2 to TRBJ1-5, with D unclear. The V and J ends lost 4 bases and 5 bases respectively, with 15 bases between them. This CDR3 contains 15 residues. Germline V gene sequence: CDR1 SNHLY, CDR2 FYNNEI. The CDR3 DNA reads TGTGCCAGCAGTGTGGCGGGGTTCCTGTATCAGCCCCAGCATTTT. It encodes CASSVAGFLYQPQHF.

The table lists this clone with a few counts. The chain employs TRBV19 and TRBJ1-1; no reliable D call. This CDR3 has 13 residues. Trimming removed 3 bases from V and 4 bases from J, with 9 bases in between. Germline CDR1 is LNHDA and CDR2 is SQIVND (reference sequence). The CDR3 spells CASSIQDSTEAFF. CDR3 in DNA: TGTGCCAGTAGTATCCAGGACTCCACTGAAGCTTTCTTT. Full variable domain (outside the CDR3, taken from reference TRBV19 and TRBJ1-1): DGGITQSPKYLFRKEGQNVTLSCEQNLNHDAMYWYRQDPGQGLRLIYYSQIVNDFQKGDIAEGYSVSREKKESFPLTVTSAQKNPTAFYLCASSIQDSTEAFFGQGTRLTVV.